This T cell receptor beta chain derives from a study of shared clonotypes between healthy human individuals. Study-level background: Each donor had three CD4 naive, three CD4 memory, two CD8 naive and one CD8 memory plate.

After removal of 4 bases from V and 5 bases from J, the junction contained 17 bases not matched to a gene. This CDR3 has 16 residues. Germline loops: CDR1 SQVTM, CDR2 ANQGSEA. Sequencing was at deep level. Assay: immunoSEQ multiplex PCR; the TCRdb copy retains only in-frame clones and omits some. The table shows hundreds of thousands of clones, with about 92% occurring only once. The naive CD8 subset, CD45RO-negative cells positively selected for CCR7, excluded terminally differentiated effector memory CD45RA+ cells. This chain uses TRBV29-1 with TRBJ2-7; 7 bases fit TRBD1. The specimen was naive CD8+ T cells sorted from blood. The receptor was isolated from a man aged 25 to 40 in good health. The CDR3 sequence is CSVGERQGPFAHEQYF. The CDR3 DNA is TGCAGCGTTGGAGAAAGACAGGGACCATTCGCCCACGAGCAGTACTTC.